What follows describes a single T cell receptor (beta chain). Antigen unknown. The table came from immunoSEQ multiplex PCR; TCRdb's copy has only in-frame clones and leaves some out. The sample lists 4,000 or so clones, 55% to 80% occurring once. This specimen belongs to a study of T cells in tumors after PD-1 blockade. Study outcomes and limitations: Clonal replacement appeared only between pre- and post-treatment samples. Most post-therapy expanded exhausted CD8+ clones were new, undetected before treatment. Blood contained roughly two fifths of the tumor's TCR clonotypes.

Trimming removed 1 base at V and 10 bases at J, with 14 bases between. This CDR3 comprises 15 residues. Per germline, CDR1 SEHNR and CDR2 FQNEAQ (reference sequence). The chain recombines TRBV7-9 with TRBJ1-6; the D is unclear. This material consisted of tumor tissue, taken before anti-PD-1 treatment. This TCR was sampled from a human donor with basal cell carcinoma. CDR3 bases: TGTGCCAGCAGCTTAGGTGGGGATTTCGGCTCACCCCTCCACTTT. Translating gives CASSLGGDFGSPLHF.